The 14 T cell receptor beta chains reported below all come from one sample, sequenced in a study of tumor-infiltrating lymphocytes in primary liver carcinoma. Making TCR beta cDNA involved 400 to 600 ng total RNA and a constant-region primer. Modified slightly, ARM-PCR produced TCR beta libraries over three nested multiplex PCR rounds. A C-beta reverse primer was combined with TRBV1-TRBV30 forward primers in the first two PCR rounds, and each round had approximately 10 cycles. TCRdb reprocessed the multiplex PCR reads with MiXCR, giving one entry per CDR3 protein. Of about 130,000 distinct CDR3 sequences detected, 60% to 80% appear once; the ten largest clones hold less than 10%. Starting material for RNA and DNA co-extraction consisted of about 19-32 mg of unsorted bulk tissue. The specimen was liver tumor tissue from sampling region 3. Subset defined: tumor region T3, left-lateral pole. These receptors all stem from a woman aged 55-70 years with primary liver carcinoma and hepatitis B virus infection.

By its share, this clonotype is medium-sized. The chain couples TRBV29-1 to TRBJ1-1, with D maybe TRBD1 (5 bases). CDR1 is SQVTM and CDR2 is ANQGSEA in the germline V gene. V lost 3 bases and J lost 6, with 11 bases in between. The CDR3 spans 12 residues. For the CDR3, the DNA is TGCAGCGTTGAGGGGGGGAAGGCTGAAGCTTTCTTT. Protein: CSVEGGKAEAFF.

As to this clonotype: Being one base from a much bigger clone, this may be a read error. V gene TRBV12-3 or TRBV12-4 combines with J gene TRBJ1-5, with D uncertain. V was pared by 4 bases and J by 4 bases, with 11 bases between. The length of the CDR3 is 14 residues. In DNA, the CDR3 is TGTGCCAGCAGTTGGGAACGGGCTAATCAGCCCCAGCATTTT. As protein: CASSWERANQPQHF.

This clonotype appeared a single time. An end of the junction does not agree with germline; a read error may underlie this. The gene calls are TRBV6-1 and TRBJ2-1; D uncertain. Germline V gene lookup returns CDR1 MNHNS and CDR2 SASEGT. The CDR3 has 15 residues. CDR3 protein: CASNVRGSSYNEQFF. In DNA, the CDR3 is TGTGCCAGCAATGTACGCGGTTCATCCTACAATGAGCAGTTTTTC.

Written as DNA, the CDR3 is TGTGCCAGCAGCGCGGGGACAGGGTTGACCCAGTACTTC. Protein product: CASSAGTGLTQYF. The rearrangement links TRBV11-2 to TRBJ2-5, with TRBD1 matching 9 bases. Trimming removed 5 bases from V and 7 bases from J; junction bases left unmatched: 5. Germline CDR1 SGHAT, CDR2 FQNNGV. The CDR3 totals 13 residues.

This chain connects TRBV9 to TRBJ2-7; 10 bases are shared with TRBD1. Germline V lookup: CDR1 SGDLS, CDR2 YYNGEE. The CDR3 sequence is 18 residues long. V was pared by 1 base and J by 3 bases, with 13 bases of the junction left unmatched. CDR3 sequence reads: CASSVKSLRGQGNYEQYF. CDR3 DNA: TGTGCCAGCAGCGTAAAGTCACTGCGGGGACAGGGGAACTACGAGCAGTACTTC.

This clonotype was detected once. This sequence may be a read error, since a much larger clone differs from it by one base. CDR3 loop: CASSTTSGSANTQYF. Here the CDR3 DNA reads TGTGCCAGCAGTACGACTAGCGGGAGTGCAAATACGCAGTATTTT. The chain recombines TRBV6-1 with TRBJ2-3; TRBD2 matches 12 bases. Per the germline V gene, CDR1 is MNHNS and CDR2 is SASEGT. This CDR3 spans 15 amino acids. J was trimmed by 7 bases and V by 5 bases; bases with no gene match: 7.

This chain connects TRBV7-2 to TRBJ1-1; D is perhaps TRBD1 (6 bases). V was pared by 6 bases and J by 1 base, with 12 bases between. CDR3 length: 14 amino acids. The germline gives CDR1 SGHTA, CDR2 FQGNSA. DNA of the CDR3: TGTGCCAGCAGTTACCTAGGGGGGAACACTGAAGCTTTCTTT. Translated, it gives CASSYLGGNTEAFF. Full variable domain (outside the CDR3, taken from reference TRBV7-2 and TRBJ1-1): GAGVSQSPSNKVTEKGKDVELRCDPISGHTALYWYRQSLGQGLEFLIYFQGNSAPDKSGLPSDRFSAERTGGSVSTLTIQRTQQEDSAVYLCASSYLGGNTEAFFGQGTRLTVV.

In the case of this clonotype: The junction and the germline gene differ at one end; a read error may be behind it. The rearrangement links TRBV11-2 to TRBJ2-4, with a weak D call TRBD1 (5 bases). The CDR3 sequence is 12 residues long. Germline V gene sequence: CDR1 SGHAT, CDR2 FQNNGV. CDR3 sequence (DNA): TGTGCCAGCAGCTTAACAGGAAACATTCATTACTTC. Protein: CASSLTGNIHYF.

As regards this clonotype: No conserved phenylalanine or tryptophan ends this CDR3, so it is likely a read error. The chain has TRBV11-2 and TRBJ2-5; 8 bases match TRBD2. Germline V gene sequence: CDR1 SGHAT, CDR2 FQNNGV. The CDR3 loop spans 12 amino acids. V shed 6 bases and J 5 bases; nucleotides not matched to a gene: 2. CDR3 coding DNA: TGTGCCAGCAGGCGGGGGGCTGAGACCCAGTACTTA. It translates to CASRRGAETQYL.

This clonotype was picked up many times. The chain couples TRBV6-7 to TRBJ2-7; D gene ambiguous. TRBV6-7 is treated as an ORF (open reading frame) with a function not yet certain. This CDR3 is built from 11 residues. Trimming took off 11 bases at V and 7 bases at J, with 15 bases between the two ends. CDR3 DNA: TGTGCCCGCTCATGGAATGGGGAGCAGTACTTC. This sequence encodes CARSWNGEQYF.

Note on this clonotype: The junction does not match germline at one end; this may be a read error. This chain connects TRBV11-3 to TRBJ2-1; the match to TRBD2 covers 7 bases. The germline gives CDR1 SGHNT, CDR2 YENEEA. This CDR3 is built from 14 residues. DNA for the CDR3: TGTGCCAGCAACTTAGGCGGGAGCACTAATAAGCAGTTATTC. Its protein is CASNLGGSTNKQLF.

This clonotype has a count of ten or more. The chain combines TRBV29-1 with TRBJ2-1; 7 bases fit TRBD1. CDR1 SQVTM and CDR2 ANQGSEA come from the germline V gene. This CDR3 has 12 amino acids. Unmatched junction bases numbered 3, after V lost 0 bases and J lost 10 bases. CDR3 protein: CSVEERGREQFF. In DNA form, the CDR3 reads TGCAGCGTTGAAGAAAGGGGGCGCGAGCAGTTCTTC.

This clonotype has a count of ten or more. The gene calls are TRBV6-5 and TRBJ2-2, with TRBD1 matching 11 bases. Germline V gene data show CDR1 as MNHEY and CDR2 as SVGAGI. The ends lost 8 bases at V and 4 bases at J; junction bases unmatched: 3. The CDR3 totals 14 residues. The CDR3: CASAGTGGTGELFF. In DNA, the CDR3 is TGTGCCAGCGCAGGGACAGGGGGCACCGGGGAGCTGTTTTTT.

Remarks on this clonotype: A much more abundant neighbour one base away suggests this may be a read error. This chain uses TRBV5-1 with TRBJ2-3, with TRBD2 identical over 7 bases. The CDR3 is made up of 17 amino acids. Germline V gives CDR1 SGHRS, CDR2 YFSETQ. V was clipped by 4 bases and J by 3 bases; unmatched bases: 14. The DNA of the CDR3 is TGCGCCAGCAGCCTCCTCGGACTAGTGGGATCAACAGATACGCAGTATTTT. Its protein is CASSLLGLVGSTDTQYF.